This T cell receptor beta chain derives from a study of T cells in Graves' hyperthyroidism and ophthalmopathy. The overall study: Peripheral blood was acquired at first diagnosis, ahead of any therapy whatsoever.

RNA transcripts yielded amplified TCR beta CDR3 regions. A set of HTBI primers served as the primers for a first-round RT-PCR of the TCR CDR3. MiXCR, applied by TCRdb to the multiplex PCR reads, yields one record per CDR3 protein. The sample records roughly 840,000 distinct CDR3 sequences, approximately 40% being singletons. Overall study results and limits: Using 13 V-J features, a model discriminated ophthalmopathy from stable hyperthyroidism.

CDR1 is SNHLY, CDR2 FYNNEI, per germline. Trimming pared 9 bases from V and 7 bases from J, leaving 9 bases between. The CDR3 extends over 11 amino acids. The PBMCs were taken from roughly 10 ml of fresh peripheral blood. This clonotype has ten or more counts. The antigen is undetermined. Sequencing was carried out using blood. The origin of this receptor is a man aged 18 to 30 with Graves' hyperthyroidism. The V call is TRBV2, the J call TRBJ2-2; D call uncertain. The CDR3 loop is CASLYRGELFF. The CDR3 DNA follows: TGTGCCAGTCTGTACCGCGGGGAGCTGTTTTTT. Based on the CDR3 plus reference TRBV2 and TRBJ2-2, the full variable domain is EPEVTQTPSHQVTQMGQEVILRCVPISNHLYFYWYRQILGQKVEFLVSFYNNEISEKSEIFDDQFSVERPDGSNFTLKIRSTKLEDSAMYFCASLYRGELFFGEGSRLTVL.